These 4 T cell receptor beta chains share one sample of origin, sequenced in a study of shared clonotypes between healthy human individuals. Measured with immunoSEQ multiplex PCR; TCRdb has only the in-frame clones, and not every one. The repertoire holds around 2.5 million clones, with roughly 93% as singletons. The sample taken for sequencing was naive CD4+ T cells from PBMCs. As for subset: CD45RA+ positively selected. Receptors were obtained from a man between 18 and 29 years old in good health. Some clones in this sample may be carry-over from other donors' samples.

CDR3 protein: CASSVVPGGGRNEQFF. The CDR3 DNA reads TGTGCCAGCAGCGTAGTACCGGGGGGAGGACGGAATGAGCAGTTCTTC. The V call is TRBV9, the J call TRBJ2-1, with TRBD2 matching over 7 bases. This CDR3 is built from 16 residues. Trimming at V came to 0 bases and at J to 7 bases, leaving 10 bases not matched to a gene. Germline CDR1 and CDR2: SGDLS and YYNGEE.

V is TRBV30 and J is TRBJ2-1; D gene uncertain. Germline V gene data show CDR1 as GTSNPN and CDR2 as SVGIG (reference sequence). The CDR3 consists of 11 residues. V was cut by 3 bases and J by 7 bases, with 7 bases left in between. DNA of the CDR3: TGTGCCTGGAGAGCAGTTAATGAGCAGTTCTTC. Protein sequence: CAWRAVNEQFF.

The chain uses TRBV7-2 and TRBJ2-1, with D uncertain. Trimming cost V 2 bases and J 4 bases, with 9 bases left between them. Germline CDR1 and CDR2: SGHTA and FQGNSA. The length of the CDR3 is 14 residues. The CDR3 region has the DNA TGTGCCAGCAGCTTATCGGCAAATTACAATGAGCAGTTCTTC. It specifies CASSLSANYNEQFF. Full variable domain (remainder filled in from reference TRBV7-2 and TRBJ2-1): GAGVSQSPSNKVTEKGKDVELRCDPISGHTALYWYRQSLGQGLEFLIYFQGNSAPDKSGLPSDRFSAERTGGSVSTLTIQRTQQEDSAVYLCASSLSANYNEQFFGPGTRLTVL.

The gene calls are TRBV6-6 and TRBJ2-7, with D unclear. V was clipped by 2 bases and J by 4 bases, with 15 bases between them. The CDR3 spans 15 residues. Germline V lookup: CDR1 MNHNY, CDR2 SVGAGI (reference sequence). CDR3 nucleotides: TGTGCCAGCAGTTACAACCACCTGGGCCCTTACGAGCAGTACTTC. This sequence encodes CASSYNHLGPYEQYF.